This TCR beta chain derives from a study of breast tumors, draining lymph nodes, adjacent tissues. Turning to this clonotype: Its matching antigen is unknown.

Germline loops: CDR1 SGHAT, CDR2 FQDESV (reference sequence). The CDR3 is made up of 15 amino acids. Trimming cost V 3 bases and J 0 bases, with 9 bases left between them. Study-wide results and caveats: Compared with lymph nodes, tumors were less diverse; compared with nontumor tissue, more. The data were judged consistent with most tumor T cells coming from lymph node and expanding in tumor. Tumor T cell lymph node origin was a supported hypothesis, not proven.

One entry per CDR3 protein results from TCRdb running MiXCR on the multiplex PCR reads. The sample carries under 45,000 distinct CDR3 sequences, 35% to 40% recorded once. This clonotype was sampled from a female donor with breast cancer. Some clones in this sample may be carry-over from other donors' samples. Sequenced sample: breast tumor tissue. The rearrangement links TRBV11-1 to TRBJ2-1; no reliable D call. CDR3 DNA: TGTGCCAGCAGCTTTAAGGCTAGCTCCTACAATGAGCAGTTCTTC. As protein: CASSFKASSYNEQFF.